The rows below give T cell receptor beta chains drawn from one sample of a study of blood T cell repertoires in COVID-19. Some clones are missing from TCRdb's copy, which holds only in-frame ones; the method was immunoSEQ multiplex PCR. The sample consists of about 48,000 clones, approximately 87% of them appearing once. Sample: peripheral blood. All receptors derive from a woman aged 60-70 years with acute or convalescent COVID-19. Each CDR3 is given with its conserved first and last residue. Each record gives: clone size, D gene, V gene, J gene, CDR3 DNA, CDR3 protein. A D gene is named only where the DNA matches it firmly. The size entry is marked missing in some rows and otherwise reads once, few, many or a size class.

>NA|NA|TRBV11-1|TRBJ2-6
TGTGCCAGCAGCTTAGATGAGGGGGCTGGGGCCAACGTCCTGACTTTC
CASSLDEGAGANVLTF
>NA|NA|TRBV5-4|TRBJ1-2
TGTGCCAGCGGCCCTCGGGATGGCTACACCTTC
CASGPRDGYTF
>NA|NA|TRBV4-1|TRBJ2-5
TGCGCCAGCAGCCAAATAGGACAAGGACGAGAGACCCAGTACTTC
CASSQIGQGRETQYF
>few|TRBD2|TRBV23-1|TRBJ2-1
TGCGCCAGCAGTCAGTCCCCCCGGACTAGCGGGGGGGCCTACAATGAGCAGTTCTTC
CASSQSPRTSGGAYNEQFF
>NA|NA|TRBV9|TRBJ2-1
TGTGCCAGCAGCGTAGCTACTAGTCGGGAAGCTGAGCAGTTCTTC
CASSVATSREAEQFF
>few|TRBD1|TRBV2|TRBJ2-7
TGTGCCAGCGGGGGCGCCGGGACAGGGGTAGAGCAGTACTTC
CASGGAGTGVEQYF
>NA|NA|TRBV3-1/TRBV3-2|TRBJ1-2
TGTGCCAGCAGCCAAGTCAGGAGGGGTGACTATGGCTACACCTTC
CASSQVRRGDYGYTF
>NA|NA|TRBV11-2|TRBJ2-5
TGTGCCAGCAGCTGGGGGCTGCGAGAGACCCAGTACTTC
CASSWGLRETQYF
>once|TRBD2|TRBV5-1|TRBJ2-7
TGCGCCAGCAGCCGTGGACTAGCGGGAGGCTTCTCCTACGAGCAGTACTTC
CASSRGLAGGFSYEQYF
>once|NA|TRBV5-1|TRBJ1-6
TGCGCCAGCAGCTTGGGACAGGCCGTGGATTCACCCCTCCACTTT
CASSLGQAVDSPLHF
>NA|NA|TRBV11-2|TRBJ1-4
TGTGCCAGCAGCCCTCGAGGGAGCGAAAAACTGTTTTTT
CASSPRGSEKLFF
>NA|TRBD2|TRBV10-3|TRBJ2-4
TGTGCCCCCCGTGGGGGGGGAAACATTCAGTACTTC
CAPRGGGNIQYF
>NA|NA|TRBV11-1|TRBJ2-7
TGTGCCAGCAGCTTGAGCAAAACCCCCTACGAGCAGTACTTC
CASSLSKTPYEQYF
>NA|NA|TRBV2|TRBJ2-7
TGTGCCAGCGGGCACTACGAGCAGTACTTC
CASGHYEQYF
>NA|NA|TRBV19|TRBJ1-2
TGTGCCAGTAGTCAGGGTCGATATGGCTACACCTTC
CASSQGRYGYTF